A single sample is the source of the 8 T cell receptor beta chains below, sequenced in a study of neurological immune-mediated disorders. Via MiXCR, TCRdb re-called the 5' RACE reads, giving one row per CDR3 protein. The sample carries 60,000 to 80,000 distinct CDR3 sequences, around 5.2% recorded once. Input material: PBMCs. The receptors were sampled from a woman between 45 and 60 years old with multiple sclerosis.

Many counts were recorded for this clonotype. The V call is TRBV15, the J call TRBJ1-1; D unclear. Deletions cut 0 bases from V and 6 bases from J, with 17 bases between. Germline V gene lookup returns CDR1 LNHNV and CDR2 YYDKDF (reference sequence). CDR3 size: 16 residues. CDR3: CATSRDRAGGYPEAFF. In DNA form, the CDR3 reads TGTGCCACCAGCAGAGATCGAGCAGGAGGGTACCCTGAAGCTTTCTTT. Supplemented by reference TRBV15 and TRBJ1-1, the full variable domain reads DAMVIQNPRYQVTQFGKPVTLSCSQTLNHNVMYWYQQKSSQAPKLLFHYYDKDFNNEADTPDNFQSRRPNTSFCFLDIRSPGLGDTAMYLCATSRDRAGGYPEAFFGQGTRLTVV.

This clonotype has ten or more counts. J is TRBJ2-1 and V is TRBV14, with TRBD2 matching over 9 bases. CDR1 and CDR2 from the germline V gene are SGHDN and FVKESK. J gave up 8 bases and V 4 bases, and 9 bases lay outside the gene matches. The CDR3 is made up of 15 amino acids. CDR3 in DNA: TGTGCCAGCAGCCCGACTAGCGGTTCCGTCGATGAGCAGTTCTTC. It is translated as CASSPTSGSVDEQFF.

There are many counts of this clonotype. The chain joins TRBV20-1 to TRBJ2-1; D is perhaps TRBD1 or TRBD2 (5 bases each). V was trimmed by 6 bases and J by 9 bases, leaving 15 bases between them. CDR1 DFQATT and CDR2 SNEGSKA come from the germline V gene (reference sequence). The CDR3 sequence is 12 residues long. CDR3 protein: CSARDGAAEQFF. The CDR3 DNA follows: TGCAGTGCCAGGGACGGTGCAGCTGAGCAGTTCTTC.

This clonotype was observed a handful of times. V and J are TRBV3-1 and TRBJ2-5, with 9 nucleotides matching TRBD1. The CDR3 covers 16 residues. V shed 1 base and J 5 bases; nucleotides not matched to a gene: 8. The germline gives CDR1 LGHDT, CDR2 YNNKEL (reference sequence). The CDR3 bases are TGTGCCAGCAGCCAAGGGATAGGTGGACAGGGGGAGACCCAGTACTTC. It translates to CASSQGIGGQGETQYF.

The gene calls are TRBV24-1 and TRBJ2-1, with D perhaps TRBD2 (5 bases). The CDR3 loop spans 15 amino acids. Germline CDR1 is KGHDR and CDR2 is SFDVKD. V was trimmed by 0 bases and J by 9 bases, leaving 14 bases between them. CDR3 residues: CATSDLGSGPGEQFF. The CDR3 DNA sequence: TGTGCCACCAGTGATTTGGGGAGCGGTCCTGGTGAGCAGTTCTTC.

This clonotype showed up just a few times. The CDR3 DNA reads as TGTGCCAGCAGTGACCGGACAGGTCTAGGAGATACGCAGTATTTT. This translates into CASSDRTGLGDTQYF. The chain employs TRBV6-5 and TRBJ2-3; 7 bases align to TRBD1. The V gene's germline CDR1 is MNHEY and CDR2 SVGAGI. Losses at the gene ends were 5 bases for V and 5 bases for J; bases not matched to a gene: 10. The CDR3 is 15 amino acids.

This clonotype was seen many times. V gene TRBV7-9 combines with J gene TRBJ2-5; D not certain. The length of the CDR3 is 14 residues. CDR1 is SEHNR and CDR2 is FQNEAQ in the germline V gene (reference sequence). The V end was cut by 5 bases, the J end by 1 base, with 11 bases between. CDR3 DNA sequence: TGTGCCAGCAGCCCCGAGCGCGCCCAAGAGACCCAGTACTTC. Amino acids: CASSPERAQETQYF. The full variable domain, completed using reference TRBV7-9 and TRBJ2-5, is DTGVSQNPRHKITKRGQNVTFRCDPISEHNRLYWYRQTLGQGPEFLTYFQNEAQLEKSRLLSDRFSAERPKGSFSTLEIQRTEQGDSAMYLCASSPERAQETQYFGPGTRLLVL.

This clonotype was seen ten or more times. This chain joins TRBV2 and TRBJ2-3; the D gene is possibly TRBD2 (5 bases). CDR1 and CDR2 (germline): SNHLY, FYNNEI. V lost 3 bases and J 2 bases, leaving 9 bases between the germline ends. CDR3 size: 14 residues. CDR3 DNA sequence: TGTGCCAGCAGTGAGCAACGGGACACAGATACGCAGTATTTT. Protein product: CASSEQRDTDTQYF.